This T cell receptor (beta chain) derives from a study of identical twins. A universal primer binding site was introduced by template switching. The final cDNA contained unique molecular identifiers. MiXCR was run by TCRdb on the 5' RACE reads, yielding one entry per CDR3 protein. This sample has around 370,000 distinct CDR3 sequences; around 9.7% occur once, and the top ten carry roughly 8.9%. As to this clonotype: The antigen is not known.

Study-level points and caveats: Invariant MAIT and iNKT cells may have partly biased zero-insertion analyses. These conclusions were based on statistical analysis (cross-sectional, not following the same donors).

Germline V lookup: CDR1 DFQATT, CDR2 SNEGSKA (reference sequence). The V and J ends lost 6 bases and 2 bases, in that order; junction bases with no gene match: 9. The CDR3 covers 15 residues. Only healthy Caucasians were enrolled as donors. This clonotype originated in a woman between 45 and 60 years old in good health. Source material: naive T cells sorted from blood. V gene TRBV20-1 combines with J gene TRBJ2-1; 8 bases match TRBD1. CDR3 region: CSAKTDRVAYNEQFF. The CDR3 coding sequence is TGCAGTGCGAAAACGGACAGGGTGGCCTACAATGAGCAGTTCTTC.